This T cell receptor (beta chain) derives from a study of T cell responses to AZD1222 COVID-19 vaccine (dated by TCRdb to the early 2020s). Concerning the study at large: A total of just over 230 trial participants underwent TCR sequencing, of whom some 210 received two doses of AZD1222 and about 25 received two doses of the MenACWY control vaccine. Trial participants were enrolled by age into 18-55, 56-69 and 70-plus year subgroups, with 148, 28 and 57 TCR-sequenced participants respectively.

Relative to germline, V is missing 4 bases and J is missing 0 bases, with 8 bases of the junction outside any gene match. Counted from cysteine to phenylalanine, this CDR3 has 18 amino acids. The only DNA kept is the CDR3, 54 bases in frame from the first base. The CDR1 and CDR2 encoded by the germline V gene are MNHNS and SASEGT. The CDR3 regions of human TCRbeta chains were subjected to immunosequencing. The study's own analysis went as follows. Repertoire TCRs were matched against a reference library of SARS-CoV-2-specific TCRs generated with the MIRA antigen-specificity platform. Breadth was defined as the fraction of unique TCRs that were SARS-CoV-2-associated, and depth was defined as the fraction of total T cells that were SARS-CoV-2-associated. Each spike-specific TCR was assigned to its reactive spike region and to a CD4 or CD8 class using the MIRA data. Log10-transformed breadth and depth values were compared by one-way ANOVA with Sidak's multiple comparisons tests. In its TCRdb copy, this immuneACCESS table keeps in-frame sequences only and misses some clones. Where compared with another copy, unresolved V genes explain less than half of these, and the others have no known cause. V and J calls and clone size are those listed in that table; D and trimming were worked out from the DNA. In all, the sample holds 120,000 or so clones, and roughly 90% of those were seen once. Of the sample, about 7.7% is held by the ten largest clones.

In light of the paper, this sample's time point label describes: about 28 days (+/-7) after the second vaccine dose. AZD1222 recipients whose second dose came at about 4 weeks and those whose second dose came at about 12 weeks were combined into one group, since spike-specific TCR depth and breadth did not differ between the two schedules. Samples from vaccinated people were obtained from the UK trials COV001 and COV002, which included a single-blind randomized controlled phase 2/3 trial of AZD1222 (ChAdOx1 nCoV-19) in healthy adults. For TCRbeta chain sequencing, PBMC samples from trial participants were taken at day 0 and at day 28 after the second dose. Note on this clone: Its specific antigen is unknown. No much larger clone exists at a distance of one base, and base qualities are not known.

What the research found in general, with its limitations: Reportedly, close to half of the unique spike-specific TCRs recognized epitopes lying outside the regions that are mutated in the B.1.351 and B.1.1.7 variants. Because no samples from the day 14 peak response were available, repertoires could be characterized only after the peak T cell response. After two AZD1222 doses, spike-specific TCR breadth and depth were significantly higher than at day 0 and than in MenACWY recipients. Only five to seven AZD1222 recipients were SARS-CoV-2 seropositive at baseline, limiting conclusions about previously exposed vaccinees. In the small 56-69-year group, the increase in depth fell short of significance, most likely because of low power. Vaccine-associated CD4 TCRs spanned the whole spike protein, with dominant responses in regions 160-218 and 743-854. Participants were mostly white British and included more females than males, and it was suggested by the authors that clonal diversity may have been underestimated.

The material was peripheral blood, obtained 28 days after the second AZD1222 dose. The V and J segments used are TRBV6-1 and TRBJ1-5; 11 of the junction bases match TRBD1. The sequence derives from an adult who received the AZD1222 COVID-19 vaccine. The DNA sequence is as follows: TGTGCCAGCAGTGGTCCCCGGGACAGGGGGGATAGCAATCAGCCCCAGCATTTT. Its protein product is CASSGPRDRGDSNQPQHF.